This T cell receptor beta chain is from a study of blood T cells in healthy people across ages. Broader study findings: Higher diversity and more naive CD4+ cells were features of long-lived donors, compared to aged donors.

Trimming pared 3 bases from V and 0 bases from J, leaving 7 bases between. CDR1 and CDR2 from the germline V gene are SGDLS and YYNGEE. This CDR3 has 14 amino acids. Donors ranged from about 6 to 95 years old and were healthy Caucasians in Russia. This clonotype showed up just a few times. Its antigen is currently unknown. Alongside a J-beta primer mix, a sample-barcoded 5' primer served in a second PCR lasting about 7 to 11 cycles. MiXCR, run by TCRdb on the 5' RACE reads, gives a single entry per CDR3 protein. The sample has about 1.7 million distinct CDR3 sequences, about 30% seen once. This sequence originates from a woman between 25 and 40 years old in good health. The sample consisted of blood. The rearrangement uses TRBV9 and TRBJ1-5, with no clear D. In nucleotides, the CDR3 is TGTGCCAGCAGCGAGGGAATTAGCAATCAGCCCCAGCATTTT. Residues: CASSEGISNQPQHF. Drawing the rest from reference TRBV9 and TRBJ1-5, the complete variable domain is DSGVTQTPKHLITATGQRVTLRCSPRSGDLSVYWYQQSLDQGLQFLIQYYNGEERAKGNILERFSAQQFPDLHSELNLSSLELGDSALYFCASSEGISNQPQHFGDGTRLSIL.